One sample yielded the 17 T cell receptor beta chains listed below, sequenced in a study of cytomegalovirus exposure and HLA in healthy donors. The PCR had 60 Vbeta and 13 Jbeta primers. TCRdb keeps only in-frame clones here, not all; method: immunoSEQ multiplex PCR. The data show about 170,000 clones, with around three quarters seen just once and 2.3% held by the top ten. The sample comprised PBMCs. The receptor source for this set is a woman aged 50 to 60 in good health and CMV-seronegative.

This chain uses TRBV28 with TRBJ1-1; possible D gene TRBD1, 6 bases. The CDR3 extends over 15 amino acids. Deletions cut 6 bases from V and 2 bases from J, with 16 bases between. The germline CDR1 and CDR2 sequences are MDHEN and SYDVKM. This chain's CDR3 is CASRGPGQINTEAFF. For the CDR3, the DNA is TGTGCCAGCAGGGGTCCGGGACAAATAAACACTGAAGCTTTCTTT.

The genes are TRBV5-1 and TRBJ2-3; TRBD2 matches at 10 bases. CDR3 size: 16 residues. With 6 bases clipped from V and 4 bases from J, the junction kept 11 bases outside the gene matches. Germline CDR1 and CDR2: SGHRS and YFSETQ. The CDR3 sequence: CASTLGGLAGADTQYF. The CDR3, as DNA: TGCGCCAGCACCCTCGGCGGGCTAGCGGGGGCAGATACGCAGTATTTT.

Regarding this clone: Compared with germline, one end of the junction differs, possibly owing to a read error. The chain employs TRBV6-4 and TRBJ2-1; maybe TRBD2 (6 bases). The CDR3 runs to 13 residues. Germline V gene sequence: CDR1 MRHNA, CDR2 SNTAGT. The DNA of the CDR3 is TGTGCCAGCAGTGACGGGACTTACAATGGGCAGTTCTTC. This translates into CASSDGTYNGQFF.

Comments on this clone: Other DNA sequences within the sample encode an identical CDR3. The CDR3: CSVETGSYEQYF. CDR3 DNA: TGCAGCGTTGAAACAGGTTCCTACGAGCAGTACTTC. The gene calls are TRBV29-1 and TRBJ2-7, with a weak D call TRBD1 (5 bases). This CDR3 spans 12 amino acids. Trimming removed 2 bases from V and 1 base from J, with 6 bases in between. CDR1 SQVTM and CDR2 ANQGSEA come from the germline V gene.

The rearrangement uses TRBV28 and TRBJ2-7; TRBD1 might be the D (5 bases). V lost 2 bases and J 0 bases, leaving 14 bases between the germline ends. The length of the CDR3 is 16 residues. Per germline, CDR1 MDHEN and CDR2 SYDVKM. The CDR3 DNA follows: TGTGCCAGCAGTTTAAGGAGACAGTTGAGCTCCTACGAGCAGTACTTC. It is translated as CASSLRRQLSSYEQYF.

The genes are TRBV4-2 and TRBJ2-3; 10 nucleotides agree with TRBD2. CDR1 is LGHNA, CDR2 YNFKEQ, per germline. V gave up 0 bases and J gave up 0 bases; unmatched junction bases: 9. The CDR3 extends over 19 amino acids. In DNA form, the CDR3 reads TGTGCCAGCAGCCAAGATTGGAGCGGGGGGGCCTCTAGCACAGATACGCAGTATTTT. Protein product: CASSQDWSGGASSTDTQYF.

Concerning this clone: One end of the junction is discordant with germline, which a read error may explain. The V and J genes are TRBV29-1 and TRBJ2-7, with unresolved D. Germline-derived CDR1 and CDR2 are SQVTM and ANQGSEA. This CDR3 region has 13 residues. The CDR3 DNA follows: TGCAGCTTTGAAGACGACACGGCCTACGAGCAGTACTTC. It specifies CSFEDDTAYEQYF.

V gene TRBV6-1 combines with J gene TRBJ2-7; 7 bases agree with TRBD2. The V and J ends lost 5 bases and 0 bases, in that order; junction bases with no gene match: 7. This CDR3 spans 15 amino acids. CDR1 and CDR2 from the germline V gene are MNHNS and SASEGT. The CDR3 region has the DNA TGTGCCAGCAGTCCCGGGGGGAGGACCTCCTACGAGCAGTACTTC. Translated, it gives CASSPGGRTSYEQYF.

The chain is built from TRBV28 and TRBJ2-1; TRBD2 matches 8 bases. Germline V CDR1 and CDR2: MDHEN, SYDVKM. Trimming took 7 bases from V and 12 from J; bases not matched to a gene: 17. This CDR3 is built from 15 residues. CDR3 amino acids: CASIRGGSLGGAQFF. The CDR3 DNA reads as TGTGCCAGCATCCGGGGGGGCTCTTTGGGTGGTGCGCAGTTCTTC.

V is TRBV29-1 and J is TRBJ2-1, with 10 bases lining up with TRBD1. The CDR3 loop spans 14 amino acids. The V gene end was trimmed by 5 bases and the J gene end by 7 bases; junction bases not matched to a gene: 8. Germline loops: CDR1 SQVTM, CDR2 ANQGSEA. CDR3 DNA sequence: TGCAGCGTTCGCAGACAGGGGGCGGAAAATGAGCAGTTCTTC. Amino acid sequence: CSVRRQGAENEQFF.

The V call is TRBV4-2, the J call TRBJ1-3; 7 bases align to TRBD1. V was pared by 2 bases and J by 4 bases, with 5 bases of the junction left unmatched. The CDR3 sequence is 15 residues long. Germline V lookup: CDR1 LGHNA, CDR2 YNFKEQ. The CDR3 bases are TGTGCCAGCAGCCAAATTACAGGGGTCGGAAACACCATATATTTT. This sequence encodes CASSQITGVGNTIYF.

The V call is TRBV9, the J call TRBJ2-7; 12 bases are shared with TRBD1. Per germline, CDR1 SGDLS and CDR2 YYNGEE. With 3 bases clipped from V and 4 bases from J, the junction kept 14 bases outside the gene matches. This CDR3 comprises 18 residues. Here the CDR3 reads CASSEGTGGFATSYEQYF. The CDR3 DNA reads TGTGCCAGCAGCGAGGGGACAGGGGGCTTCGCTACCTCATACGAGCAGTACTTC. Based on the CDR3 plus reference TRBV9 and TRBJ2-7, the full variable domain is DSGVTQTPKHLITATGQRVTLRCSPRSGDLSVYWYQQSLDQGLQFLIQYYNGEERAKGNILERFSAQQFPDLHSELNLSSLELGDSALYFCASSEGTGGFATSYEQYFGPGTRLTVT.

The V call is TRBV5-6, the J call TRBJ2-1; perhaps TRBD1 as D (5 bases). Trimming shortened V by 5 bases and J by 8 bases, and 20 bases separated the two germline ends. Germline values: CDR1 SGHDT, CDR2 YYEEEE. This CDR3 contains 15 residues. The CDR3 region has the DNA TGTGCCAGCAGTTTTTTGGGGCCGGTGGTCTATGAGCAGTTCTTC. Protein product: CASSFLGPVVYEQFF.

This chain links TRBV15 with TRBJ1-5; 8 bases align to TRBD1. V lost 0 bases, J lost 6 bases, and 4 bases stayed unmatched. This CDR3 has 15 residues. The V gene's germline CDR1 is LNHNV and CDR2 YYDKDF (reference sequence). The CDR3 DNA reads TGTGCCACCAGCAGAGACCAGGGGGCGGGTCAGCCCCAGCATTTT. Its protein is CATSRDQGAGQPQHF.

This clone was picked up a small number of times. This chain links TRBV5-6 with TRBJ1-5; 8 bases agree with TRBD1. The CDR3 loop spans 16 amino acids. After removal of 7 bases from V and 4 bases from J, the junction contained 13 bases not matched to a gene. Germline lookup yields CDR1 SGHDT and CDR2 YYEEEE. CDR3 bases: TGTGCCAGCCCGTTGCCGGACAGGGCTGGAAATCAGCCCCAGCATTTT. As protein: CASPLPDRAGNQPQHF.

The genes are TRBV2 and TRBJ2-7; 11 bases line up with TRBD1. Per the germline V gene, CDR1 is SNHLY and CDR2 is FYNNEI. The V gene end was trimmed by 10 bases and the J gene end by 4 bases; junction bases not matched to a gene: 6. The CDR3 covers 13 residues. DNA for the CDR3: TGTGCCACCTGGGGGACAGGGGGGTACGAGCAGTACTTC. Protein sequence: CATWGTGGYEQYF.

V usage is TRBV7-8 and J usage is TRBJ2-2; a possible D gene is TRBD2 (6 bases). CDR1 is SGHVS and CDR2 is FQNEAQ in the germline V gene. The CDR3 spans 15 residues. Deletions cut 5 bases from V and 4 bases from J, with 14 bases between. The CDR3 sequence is CASSPPGTATGELFF. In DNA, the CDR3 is TGTGCCAGCAGCCCGCCCGGGACTGCCACCGGGGAGCTGTTTTTT.